The sequence of this T cell receptor beta chain was determined in a study of TIL therapy for anti-PD-1-resistant metastatic lung cancer. Study context: By whole-exome sequencing, median non-synonymous tumor mutation burden was over 1.2 mutations per megabase.

Time point of the sample: pre-treatment sample, taken before nivolumab and TIL therapy. The libraries were made with immunoSEQ v3. TCRdb's table, derived via immunoSEQ multiplex PCR, lists solely in-frame clones and lacks some. The sample contains about 60,000 clones, more than 75% of which appear only once. The CDR3 is 16 amino acids. With 3 bases removed from V and 8 bases from J, the gap between germline ends came to 20 bases. Germline V lookup: CDR1 KGHSY, CDR2 FQNENV. The sample was blood, taken at baseline. The chain couples TRBV16 to TRBJ2-1; a weak D match, TRBD1 (5 bases). The receptor was derived from a person between 25 and 79 years old with non-small cell lung cancer. Here the CDR3 DNA reads TGTGCCAGCAGCCATCCCCCCAGGGTGTATAGTGATGAGCAGTTCTTC. Translated, it gives CASSHPPRVYSDEQFF.